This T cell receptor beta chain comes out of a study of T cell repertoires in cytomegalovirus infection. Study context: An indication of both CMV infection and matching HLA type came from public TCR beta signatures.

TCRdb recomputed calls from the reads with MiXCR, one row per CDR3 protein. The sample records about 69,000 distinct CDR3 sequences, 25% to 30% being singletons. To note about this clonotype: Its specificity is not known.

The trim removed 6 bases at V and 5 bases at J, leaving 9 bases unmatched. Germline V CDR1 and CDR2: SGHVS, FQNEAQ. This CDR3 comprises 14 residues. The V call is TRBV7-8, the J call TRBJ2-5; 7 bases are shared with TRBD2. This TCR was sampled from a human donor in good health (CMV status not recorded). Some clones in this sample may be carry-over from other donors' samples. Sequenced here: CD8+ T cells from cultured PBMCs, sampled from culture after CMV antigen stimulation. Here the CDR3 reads CASSYWDYRETQYF. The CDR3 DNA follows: TGTGCCAGCAGTTACTGGGACTATCGCGAGACCCAGTACTTC.